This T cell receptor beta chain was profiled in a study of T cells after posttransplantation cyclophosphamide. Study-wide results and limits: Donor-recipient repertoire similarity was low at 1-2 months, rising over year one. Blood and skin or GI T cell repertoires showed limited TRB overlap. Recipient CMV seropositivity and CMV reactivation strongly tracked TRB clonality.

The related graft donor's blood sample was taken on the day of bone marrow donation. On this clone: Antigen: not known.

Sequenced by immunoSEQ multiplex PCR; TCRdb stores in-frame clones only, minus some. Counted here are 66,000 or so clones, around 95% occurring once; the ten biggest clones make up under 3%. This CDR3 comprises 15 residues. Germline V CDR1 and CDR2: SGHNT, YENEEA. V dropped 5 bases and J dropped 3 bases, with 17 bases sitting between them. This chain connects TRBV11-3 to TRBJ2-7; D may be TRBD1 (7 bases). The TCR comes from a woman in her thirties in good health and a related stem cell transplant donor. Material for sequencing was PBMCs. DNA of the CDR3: TGTGCCAGCAGCCCCCGGGGGACAGAGAACTACGAGCAGTACTTC. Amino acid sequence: CASSPRGTENYEQYF.